The 3 T cell receptor beta chains presented below share a single source sample, sequenced in a study of T cell responses to AZD1222 COVID-19 vaccine. Data came from immunoSEQ multiplex PCR; TCRdb stores just in-frame clones and leaves some out. The sample consists of some 30,000 clones, approximately 88% of them appearing once. Here the sequenced sample was peripheral blood, taken on day 0 of AZD1222 vaccination. These receptors originate from an adult in good health.

V and J are TRBV4-3 and TRBJ1-1; D perhaps matches TRBD1 (5 bases). V was pared by 2 bases and J by 4 bases, with 14 bases between. Germline V gives CDR1 LGHNA, CDR2 YSLEER. This CDR3 region has 15 residues. CDR3 protein: CASSQMTESGTEAFF. The CDR3 coding sequence is TGCGCCAGCAGCCAAATGACAGAGTCGGGCACTGAAGCTTTCTTT.

This rearrangement joins TRBV5-1 to TRBJ1-6; no clear D gene. This CDR3 comprises 12 residues. The V and J ends lost 0 bases and 10 bases respectively, with 5 bases between them. CDR1 is SGHRS, CDR2 YFSETQ, per germline. CDR3 nucleotides: TGCGCCAGCAGCTTGGAAGCCTCACCCCTCCACTTT. Amino acids: CASSLEASPLHF.

This chain uses TRBV19 with TRBJ2-1, with unresolved D. In germline, CDR1 is LNHDA, CDR2 SQIVND (reference sequence). The CDR3 runs 12 residues. With 6 bases removed from V and 2 bases from J, the gap between germline ends came to 5 bases. CDR3 sequence reads: CASRTTYNEQFF. DNA of the CDR3: TGTGCCAGTAGAACGACCTACAATGAGCAGTTCTTC.